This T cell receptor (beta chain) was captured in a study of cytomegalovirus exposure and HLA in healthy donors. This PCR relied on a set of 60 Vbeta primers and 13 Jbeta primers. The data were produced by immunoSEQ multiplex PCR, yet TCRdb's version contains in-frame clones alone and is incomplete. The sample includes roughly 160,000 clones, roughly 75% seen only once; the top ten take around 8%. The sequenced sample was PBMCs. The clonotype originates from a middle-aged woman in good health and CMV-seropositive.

This CDR3 reads CASSRDRDGGYTF. The CDR3 nucleotides read TGCGCCAGCAGCCGGGACAGGGATGGTGGCTACACCTTC. The J gene is TRBJ1-2, the V gene TRBV5-1; 9 positions agree with TRBD1. The germline V gene encodes CDR1 SGHRS and CDR2 YFSETQ. The CDR3 consists of 13 residues. Trimming took 4 bases from V and 7 from J; bases not matched to a gene: 5.